Sequencing of this TCR beta chain was carried out in a study of OX40 agonist ivuxolimab in advanced cancers. Study-level background: Of the participants, 40% had some prior anti-PD-1, anti-PD-L1 or anti-CTLA-4 therapy, which was allowed. Study-level findings and limits: No antigen was identified for the clonally expanded peripheral T cells.

Clones were sequenced by immunoSEQ multiplex PCR, and TCRdb holds only the in-frame ones, with some missing. The table shows 57,000 or so clones, with about 89% occurring only once. In the case of this clone: What it recognizes is unknown.

The CDR3 has 15 residues. V shed 0 bases and J shed 2 bases, with 9 bases lying between them. Germline V CDR1 and CDR2: LGHNA, YSLEER. The specimen was CD4+ or CD8+ T cells sorted from blood, collected in a trial of the OX40 agonist ivuxolimab. This TCR was recovered from an adult with an advanced solid tumor such as melanoma, head and neck, liver or kidney cancer. The chain links TRBV4-3 to TRBJ2-3; no clear D. In DNA form, the CDR3 reads TGCGCCAGCAGCCAAGACTACTCAGCCACAGATACGCAGTATTTT. Translating gives CASSQDYSATDTQYF.